This entry concerns a single T cell receptor (beta chain). It has no known antigen specificity. There are no base qualities to consult, and no much larger clone falls within one base. This sample was taken from a study of glioma-infiltrating T cells after dendritic cell vaccination (dated by TCRdb to 2016 to 2017). Regarding the research as a whole: The cohort comprised approximately 15 glioblastoma patients from Phase I and II dendritic cell vaccination trials, 9 newly diagnosed and 6 with recurrent disease. Autologous tumor lysate-pulsed dendritic cell vaccination was administered to the patients between the early 2000s and the early 2010s. Tumor-infiltrating lymphocyte content was quantified and tumor and blood repertoires were compared in dendritic cell-vaccinated glioblastoma patients by deep sequencing of TCR beta CDR3 regions. TCR sequencing metrics, including TIL content and tumor-blood repertoire overlap, were correlated with survival after dendritic cell vaccination. The vaccine was prepared from monocyte-derived dendritic cells that were cultured for roughly seven days with IL-4 and GM-CSF and then pulsed overnight with autologous tumor lysate. Three intradermal dendritic cell vaccine injections were administered to patients at biweekly intervals in the arm below the axilla.

Using the immunoSEQ assay, TCRB CDR3 regions were amplified from 1.5 to 2 micrograms of genomic DNA, or from all available DNA when less than that was on hand. Multiplex PCR used 60 forward primers for TCR V beta segments and 13 reverse primers for J beta segments. Synthetic control templates were spiked into each sample at limiting dilution to estimate reads per starting template. Reads of 87 bp were generated by sequencing on the Illumina HiSeq System. Regarding the original processing steps: To remove PCR and sequencing errors, closely related sequences were merged with a nearest neighbor algorithm. TCR overlap was defined as the percentage of unique tumor TCR beta sequences that were also found in the peripheral blood of the same patient. TCRdb limited this immuneACCESS table to in-frame rearrangements with V and J called. A share of clones is missing; checked studies link under half to unresolved V genes, and the rest is unexplained. V, J and clone size derive from that table, while D and trimming were established from the DNA sequence. This sample gives tens of thousands of clones in total; around 83% of them show up just once. Approximately 14% of the sample rests with the top ten.

The time point label for this specimen denotes: after dendritic cell vaccination, including at tumor progression/relapse. Patients were selected on the basis of adequate residual fresh-frozen tumor tissue and more than two years of available survival data. Molecular status otherwise varied across the glioblastoma patients, but none of them carried an isocitrate dehydrogenase mutation. PBMC were collected before vaccination, two weeks after the third vaccination, and at tumor progression if progression occurred. The Qiagen DNeasy Blood extraction Kit was used to extract genomic DNA. General conclusions and limits of the study: The cohort was small and heterogeneous, with few patients having full blood and tumor sets and even fewer initial-recurrent tumor pairs. Higher estimated pretreatment TIL content predicted longer time to progression and overall survival after dendritic cell vaccination. TCR clonality showed no direct relationship with survival, which suggests that a diverse polyclonal response may matter. The response model built on TCR overlap across three groups was characterized as speculative, with prospective validation still needed.

The junction shows trimming of 3 bases on V and 8 bases on J, plus 10 bases between the germline ends. The CDR3 runs 12 residues from the cysteine to the phenylalanine. The only DNA kept is the CDR3, 36 bases in frame from the first base. CDR1 is given as WSHSY and CDR2 as SAAADI, both from the germline V gene. The source was blood, collected after dendritic cell vaccination. The V and J genes are TRBV10-2 and TRBJ1-1; a tentative D call is TRBD1 (6 bases match). The TCR originated in a human donor with glioblastoma. Here is the DNA: TGCGCCAGCAGTGAACACAGGGAAGAAGCTTTCTTT. This codes for CASSEHREEAFF.